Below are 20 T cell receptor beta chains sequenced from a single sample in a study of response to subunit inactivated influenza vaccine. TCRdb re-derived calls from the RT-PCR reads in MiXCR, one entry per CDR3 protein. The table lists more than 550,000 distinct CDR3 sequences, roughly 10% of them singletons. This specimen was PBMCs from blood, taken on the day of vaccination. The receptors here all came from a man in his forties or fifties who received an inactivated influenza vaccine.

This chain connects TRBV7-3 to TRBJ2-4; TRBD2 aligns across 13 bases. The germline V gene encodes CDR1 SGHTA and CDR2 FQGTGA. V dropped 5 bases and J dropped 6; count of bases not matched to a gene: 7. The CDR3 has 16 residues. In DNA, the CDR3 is TGTGCCAGCAGCCCCGGGACTAGCGGGGCTGGAAACATTCAGTACTTC. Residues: CASSPGTSGAGNIQYF.

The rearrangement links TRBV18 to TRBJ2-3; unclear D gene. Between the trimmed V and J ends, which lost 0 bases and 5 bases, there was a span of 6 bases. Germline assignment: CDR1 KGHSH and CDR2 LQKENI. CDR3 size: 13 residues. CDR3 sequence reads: CASSPPMGDTQYF. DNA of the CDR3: TGTGCCAGCTCACCACCAATGGGAGATACGCAGTATTTT.

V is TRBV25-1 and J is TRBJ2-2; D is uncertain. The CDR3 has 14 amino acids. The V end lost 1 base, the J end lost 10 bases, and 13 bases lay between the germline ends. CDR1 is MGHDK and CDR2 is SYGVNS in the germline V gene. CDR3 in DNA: TGTGCCAGCAGTGAATTGTCCTCATCCATGGAGCTGTTTTTT. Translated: CASSELSSSMELFF.

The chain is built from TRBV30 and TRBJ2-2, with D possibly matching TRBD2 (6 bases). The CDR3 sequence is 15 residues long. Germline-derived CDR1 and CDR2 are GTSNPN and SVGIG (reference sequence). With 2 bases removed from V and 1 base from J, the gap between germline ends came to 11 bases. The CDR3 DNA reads TGTGCCTGGAGTAGACTTAGCGGGAACACCGGGGAGCTGTTTTTT. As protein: CAWSRLSGNTGELFF.

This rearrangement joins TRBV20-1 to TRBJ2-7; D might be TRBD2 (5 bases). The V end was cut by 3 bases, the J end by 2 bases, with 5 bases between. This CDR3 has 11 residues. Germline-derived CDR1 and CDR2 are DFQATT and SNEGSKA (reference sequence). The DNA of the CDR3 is TGCAGTGCTAGCGGGACCTACGAGCAGTACTTC. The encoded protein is CSASGTYEQYF.

The CDR3 protein is CSARDSSVRYNEQFF. In DNA form, the CDR3 reads TGCAGTGCTAGAGATTCATCGGTACGTTACAATGAGCAGTTCTTC. The chain has TRBV20-1 and TRBJ2-1; D remains unclear. Trimming shortened V by 0 bases and J by 4 bases, and 13 bases separated the two germline ends. Per germline, CDR1 DFQATT and CDR2 SNEGSKA (reference sequence). This CDR3 comprises 15 residues.

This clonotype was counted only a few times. CDR3 in amino acids: CAWSVRGPYNEQFF. DNA of the CDR3: TGTGCCTGGAGTGTACGGGGGCCCTACAATGAGCAGTTCTTC. The chain has TRBV30 and TRBJ2-1; D may be TRBD1 or TRBD2 (6 bases each). Germline V CDR1 and CDR2: GTSNPN, SVGIG (reference sequence). This CDR3 is built from 14 residues. V was pared by 0 bases and J by 2 bases, with 8 bases between.

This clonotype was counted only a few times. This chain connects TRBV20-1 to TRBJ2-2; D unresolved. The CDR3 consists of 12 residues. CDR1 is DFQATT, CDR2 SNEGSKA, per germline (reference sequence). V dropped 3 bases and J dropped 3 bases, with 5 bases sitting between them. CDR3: CSARADTGELFF. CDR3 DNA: TGCAGTGCTAGGGCGGACACCGGGGAGCTGTTTTTT.

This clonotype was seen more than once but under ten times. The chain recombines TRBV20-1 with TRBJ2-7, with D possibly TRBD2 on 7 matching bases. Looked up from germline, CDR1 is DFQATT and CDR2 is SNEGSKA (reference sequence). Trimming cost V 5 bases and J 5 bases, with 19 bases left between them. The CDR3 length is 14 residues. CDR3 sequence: CSAARVLGGHEQYF. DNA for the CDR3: TGCAGTGCTGCCCGGGTCCTCGGGGGGCACGAGCAGTACTTC.

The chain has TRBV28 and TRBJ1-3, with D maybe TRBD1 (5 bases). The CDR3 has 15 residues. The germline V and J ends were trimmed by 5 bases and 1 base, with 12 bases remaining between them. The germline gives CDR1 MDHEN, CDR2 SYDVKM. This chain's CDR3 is CASSTRWGSGNTIYF. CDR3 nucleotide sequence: TGTGCCAGCAGTACACGGTGGGGGTCTGGAAACACCATATATTTT. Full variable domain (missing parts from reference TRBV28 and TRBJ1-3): DVKVTQSSRYLVKRTGEKVFLECVQDMDHENMFWYRQDPGLGLRLIYFSYDVKMKEKGDIPEGYSVSREKKERFSLILESASTNQTSMYLCASSTRWGSGNTIYFGEGSWLTVV.

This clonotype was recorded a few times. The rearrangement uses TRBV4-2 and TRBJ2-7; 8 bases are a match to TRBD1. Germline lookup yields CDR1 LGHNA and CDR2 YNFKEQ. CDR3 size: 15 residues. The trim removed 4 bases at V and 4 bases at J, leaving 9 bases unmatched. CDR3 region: CASSLERTGSYEQYF. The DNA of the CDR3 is TGTGCCAGCAGCCTAGAGCGGACAGGGTCGTACGAGCAGTACTTC.

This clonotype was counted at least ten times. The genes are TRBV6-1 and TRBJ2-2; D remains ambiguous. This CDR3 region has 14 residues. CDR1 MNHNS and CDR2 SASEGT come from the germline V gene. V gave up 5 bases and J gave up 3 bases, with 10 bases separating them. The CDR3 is CASSQRSYTGELFF. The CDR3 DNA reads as TGTGCCAGCAGTCAGAGGAGTTACACCGGGGAGCTGTTTTTT.

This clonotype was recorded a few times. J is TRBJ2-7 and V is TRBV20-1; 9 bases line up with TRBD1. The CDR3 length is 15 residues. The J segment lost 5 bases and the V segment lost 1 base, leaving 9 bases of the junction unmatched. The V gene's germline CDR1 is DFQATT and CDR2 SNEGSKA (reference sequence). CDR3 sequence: CSARVWDRVSDEQYF. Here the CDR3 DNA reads TGCAGTGCTAGAGTGTGGGACAGGGTGTCTGACGAGCAGTACTTC.

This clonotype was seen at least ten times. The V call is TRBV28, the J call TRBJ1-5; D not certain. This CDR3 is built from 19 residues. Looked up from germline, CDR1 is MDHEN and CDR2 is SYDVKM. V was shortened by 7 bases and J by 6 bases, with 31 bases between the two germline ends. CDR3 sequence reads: CASTSGRADWGLRTQPQHF. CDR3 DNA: TGTGCCAGCACCTCCGGAAGGGCGGATTGGGGTTTGCGAACTCAGCCCCAGCATTTT.

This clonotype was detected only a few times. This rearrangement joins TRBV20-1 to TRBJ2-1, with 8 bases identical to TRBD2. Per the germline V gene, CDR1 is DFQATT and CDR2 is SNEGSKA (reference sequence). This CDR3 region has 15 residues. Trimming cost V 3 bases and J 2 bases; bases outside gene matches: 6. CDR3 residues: CSASEREFPYNEQFF. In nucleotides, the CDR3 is TGCAGTGCTAGCGAGCGGGAGTTCCCCTACAATGAGCAGTTCTTC.

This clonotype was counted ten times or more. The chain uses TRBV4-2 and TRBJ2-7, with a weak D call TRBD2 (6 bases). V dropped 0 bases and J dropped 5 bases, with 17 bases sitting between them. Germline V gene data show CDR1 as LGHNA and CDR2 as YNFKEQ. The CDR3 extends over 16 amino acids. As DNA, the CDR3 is TGTGCCAGCAGCCAAGATCTCGGGCGGGACCGCAACGAGCAGTACTTC. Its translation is CASSQDLGRDRNEQYF.

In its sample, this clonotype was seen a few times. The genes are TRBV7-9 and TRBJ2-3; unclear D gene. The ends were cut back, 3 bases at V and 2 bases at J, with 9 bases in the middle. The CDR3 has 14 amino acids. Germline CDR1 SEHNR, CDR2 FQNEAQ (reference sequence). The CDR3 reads CASSFGQSTDTQYF. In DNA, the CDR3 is TGTGCCAGCAGCTTTGGGCAGTCCACAGATACGCAGTATTTT.

The CDR3 DNA reads TGTGCCAGCAGCTATGACAGGGGGCGCGGGAACACTGAAGCTTTCTTT. The encoded protein is CASSYDRGRGNTEAFF. The genes are TRBV12-3 or TRBV12-4 and TRBJ1-1, with 10 bases matching TRBD1. The CDR3 length is 16 residues. Losses at the gene ends were 6 bases for V and 1 base for J; bases not matched to a gene: 8.

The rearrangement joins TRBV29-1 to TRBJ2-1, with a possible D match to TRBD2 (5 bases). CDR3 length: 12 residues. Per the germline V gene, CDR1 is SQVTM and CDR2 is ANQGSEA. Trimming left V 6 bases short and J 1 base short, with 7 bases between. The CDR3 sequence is CSVAASYNEQFF. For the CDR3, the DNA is TGCAGCGTAGCGGCGTCCTACAATGAGCAGTTCTTC.

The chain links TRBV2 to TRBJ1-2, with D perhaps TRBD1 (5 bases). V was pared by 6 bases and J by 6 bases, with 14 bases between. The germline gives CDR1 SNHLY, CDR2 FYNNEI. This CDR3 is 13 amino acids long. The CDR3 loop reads CASSTKTANGYTF. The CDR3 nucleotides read TGTGCCAGCAGCACAAAGACAGCAAATGGCTACACCTTC.